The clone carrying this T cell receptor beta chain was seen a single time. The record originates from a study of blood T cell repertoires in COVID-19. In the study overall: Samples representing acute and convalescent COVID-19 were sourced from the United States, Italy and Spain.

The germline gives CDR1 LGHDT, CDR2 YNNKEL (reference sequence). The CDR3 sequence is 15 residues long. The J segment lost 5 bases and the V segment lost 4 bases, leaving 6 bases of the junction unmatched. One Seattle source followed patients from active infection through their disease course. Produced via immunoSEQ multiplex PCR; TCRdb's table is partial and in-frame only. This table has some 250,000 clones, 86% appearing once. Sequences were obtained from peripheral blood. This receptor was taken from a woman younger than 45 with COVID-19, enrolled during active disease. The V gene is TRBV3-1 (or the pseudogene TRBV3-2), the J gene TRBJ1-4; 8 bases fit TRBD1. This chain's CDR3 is CASSRPGGENEKLFF. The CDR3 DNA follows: TGTGCCAGCAGCCGCCCAGGGGGCGAAAATGAAAAACTGTTTTTT.